These T cell receptor beta chains were read from a single sample in a study of T cells in localized non-small cell lung cancer. Some clones are missing from TCRdb's copy, which holds only in-frame ones; the method was immunoSEQ multiplex PCR. The profile covers about 48,000 clones, with 60% to 85% appearing a single time and about a sixth taken by the ten largest. Here the sequenced sample was peripheral blood, taken before any cancer treatment. The receptors were gathered from a man between 35 and 75 years old with stage I squamous cell lung carcinoma. CDR3s leave out the opening cysteine and the closing phenylalanine or tryptophan.

>TRBJ2-1|TRBV7-3
ASSITHRGHQQF
>TRBJ1-1|TRBV5-6
ASSWQTAGGTEAF
>TRBJ1-1|TRBV19
ASSREGEAF
>TRBJ1-2|TRBV6-5
ASSYSGQTIYT
>TRBJ1-1|TRBV6-1
ASSLYENTEAF
>TRBJ1-1|TRBV9
ASSVVQFTEAF
>TRBJ2-3|TRBV6-1
ASSEGGGPTDTQY
>TRBJ2-5|TRBV28
ASNGIGETQY
>TRBJ2-2|TRBV11-2
ASIHGTGLNTGELF
>TRBJ2-1|TRBV6-6
ASSYQPGTGNNEQF
>TRBJ1-2|TRBV2
ASSFQTPHYGYT
>TRBJ1-1|TRBV5-8
ASTRLMRGGTEAF
>TRBJ1-6|TRBV19
ASSMAISYNSPLH
>TRBJ1-1|TRBV30
AWRNQAITEAF
>TRBJ2-7|TRBV7-2
ASSPPDLYEQY
>TRBJ1-6|TRBV30
AWSGPGPKNSPLH
>TRBJ2-6|TRBV7-3
ASSLMGDYRSGANVLT
>TRBJ2-1|TRBV6-6
ASKGGGALEQF
>TRBJ1-1|TRBV19
ASSMQVNTEAF
>TRBJ2-7|TRBV4-3
ASSQDMTETGSYEQY
>TRBJ1-2|TRBV30
ASSGNYGYT
>TRBJ2-6|TRBV2
ASSRDQGAGANVLT
>TRBJ1-5|TRBV28
ASSKDRKGTPQH
>TRBJ1-1|TRBV10-3
AISKVSMNTEAF